There are many counts of the clone carrying this T cell receptor (beta chain). Its matching antigen is unknown. The read terminates 3 residues before the CDR3 end, so the remaining end is supplied by the germline J gene. The data are from a study of T cell clonality in common variable immunodeficiency. Assay used: immunoSEQ multiplex PCR; TCRdb lists only in-frame clones, some missing. The sample gives approximately 52,000 clones, none seen only once, and the top ten clones hold 3% to 4%. The V and J ends lost 2 bases and 6 bases, in that order; junction bases with no gene match: 10. This CDR3 spans 15 amino acids. CDR1 is LNHDA and CDR2 is SQIVND in the germline V gene (reference sequence). Overall study results and limits: CVID patient heterogeneity limited repertoire-clinical complication correlations. Shared TCRbeta clones were fewer between CVID subjects than controls.

This rearrangement joins TRBV19 to TRBJ2-7; 7 positions agree with TRBD2. Sequencing was done on a sample of peripheral blood mononuclear cells. The origin of this receptor is a person between 18 and 70 years old in good health. CDR3 protein: CASSISLAGPTEQYF. CDR3 DNA (partial): TGTGCCAGTAGTATATCTTTAGCGGGTCCCACCGAG. The full variable domain, with the rest looked up from reference TRBV19 and TRBJ2-7, is DGGITQSPKYLFRKEGQNVTLSCEQNLNHDAMYWYRQDPGQGLRLIYYSQIVNDFQKGDIAEGYSVSREKKESFPLTVTSAQKNPTAFYLCASSISLAGPTEQYFGPGTRLTVT.